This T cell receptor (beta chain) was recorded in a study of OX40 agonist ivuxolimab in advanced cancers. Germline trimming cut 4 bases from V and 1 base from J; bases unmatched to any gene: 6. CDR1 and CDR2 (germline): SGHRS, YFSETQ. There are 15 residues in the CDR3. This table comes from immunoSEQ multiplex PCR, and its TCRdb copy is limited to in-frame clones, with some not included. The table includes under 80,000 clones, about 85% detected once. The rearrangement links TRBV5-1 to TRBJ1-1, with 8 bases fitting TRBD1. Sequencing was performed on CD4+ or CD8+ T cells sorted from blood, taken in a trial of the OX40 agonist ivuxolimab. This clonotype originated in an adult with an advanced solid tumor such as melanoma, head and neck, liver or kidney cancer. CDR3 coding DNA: TGCGCCAGCAGCATTTCCGGGACAGGGAACACTGAAGCTTTCTTT. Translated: CASSISGTGNTEAFF.